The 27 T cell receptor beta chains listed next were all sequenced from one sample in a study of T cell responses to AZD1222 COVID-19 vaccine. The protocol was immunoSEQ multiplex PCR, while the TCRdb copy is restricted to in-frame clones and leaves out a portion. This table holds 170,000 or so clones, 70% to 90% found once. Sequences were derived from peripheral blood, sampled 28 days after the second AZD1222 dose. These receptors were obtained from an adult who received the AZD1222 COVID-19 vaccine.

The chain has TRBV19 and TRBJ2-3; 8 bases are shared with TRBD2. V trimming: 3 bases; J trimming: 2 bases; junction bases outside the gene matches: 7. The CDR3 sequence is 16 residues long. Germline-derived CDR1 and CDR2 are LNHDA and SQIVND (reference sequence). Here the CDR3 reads CASSIRSGGATDTQYF. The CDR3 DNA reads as TGTGCCAGTAGTATTCGGAGCGGGGGAGCCACAGATACGCAGTATTTT.

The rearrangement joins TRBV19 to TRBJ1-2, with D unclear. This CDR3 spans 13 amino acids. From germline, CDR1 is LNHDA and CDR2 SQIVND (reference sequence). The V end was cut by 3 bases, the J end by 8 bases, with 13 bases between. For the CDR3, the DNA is TGTGCCAGTAGTATTGATGTGCGGTTCGGCTACACCTTC. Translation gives CASSIDVRFGYTF.

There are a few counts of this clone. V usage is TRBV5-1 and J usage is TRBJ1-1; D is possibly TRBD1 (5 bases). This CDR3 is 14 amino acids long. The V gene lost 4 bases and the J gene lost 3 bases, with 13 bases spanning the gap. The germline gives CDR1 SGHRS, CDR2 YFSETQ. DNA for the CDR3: TGCGCCAGCAGCAGCGGGACGGCCTACACTGAAGCTTTCTTT. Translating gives CASSSGTAYTEAFF.

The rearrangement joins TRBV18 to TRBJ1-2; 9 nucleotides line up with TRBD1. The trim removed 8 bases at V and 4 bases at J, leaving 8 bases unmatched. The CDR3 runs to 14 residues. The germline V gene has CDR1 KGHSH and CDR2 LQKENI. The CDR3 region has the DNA TGTGCCAGCGTCCGGGACAGGGATAGCTATGGCTACACCTTC. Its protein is CASVRDRDSYGYTF.

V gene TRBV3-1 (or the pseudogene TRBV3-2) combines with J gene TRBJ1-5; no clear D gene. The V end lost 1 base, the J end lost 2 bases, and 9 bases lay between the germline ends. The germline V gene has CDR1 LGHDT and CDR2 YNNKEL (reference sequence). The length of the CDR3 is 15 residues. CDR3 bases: TGTGCCAGCAGCCAAGTGGGTAACGGCAATCAGCCCCAGCATTTT. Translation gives CASSQVGNGNQPQHF.

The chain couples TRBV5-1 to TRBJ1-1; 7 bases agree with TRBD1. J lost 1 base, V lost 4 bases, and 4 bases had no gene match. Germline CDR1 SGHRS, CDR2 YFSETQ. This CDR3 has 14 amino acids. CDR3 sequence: CASSPTGRNTEAFF. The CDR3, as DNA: TGCGCCAGCAGCCCGACAGGGAGGAACACTGAAGCTTTCTTT.

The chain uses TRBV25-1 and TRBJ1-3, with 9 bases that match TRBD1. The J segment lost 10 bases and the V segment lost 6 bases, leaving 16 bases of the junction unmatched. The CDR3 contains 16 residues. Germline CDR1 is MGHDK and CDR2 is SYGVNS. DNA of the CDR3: TGTGCCAGCAGGGAGTCAGGACAGGGGATGAGTAATACCATATATTTT. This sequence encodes CASRESGQGMSNTIYF.

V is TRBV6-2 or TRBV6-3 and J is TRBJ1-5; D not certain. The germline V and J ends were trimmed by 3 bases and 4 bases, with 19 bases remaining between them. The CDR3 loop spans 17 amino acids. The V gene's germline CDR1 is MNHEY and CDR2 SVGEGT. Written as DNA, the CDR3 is TGTGCCAGCAGTTATATTGGTGCGGGCAGGAGAAATCAGCCCCAGCATTTT. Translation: CASSYIGAGRRNQPQHF.

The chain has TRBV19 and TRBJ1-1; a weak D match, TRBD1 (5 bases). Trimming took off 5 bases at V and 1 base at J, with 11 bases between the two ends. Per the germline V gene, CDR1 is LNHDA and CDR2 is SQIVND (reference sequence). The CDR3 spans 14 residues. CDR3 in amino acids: CASSVDTENTEAFF. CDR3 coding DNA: TGTGCCAGTAGTGTGGACACCGAGAACACTGAAGCTTTCTTT.

CDR3 amino acids: CASSVESGVDTQYF. The CDR3 nucleotides read TGTGCCAGCAGCGTAGAATCGGGGGTAGATACGCAGTATTTT. The chain uses TRBV9 and TRBJ2-3, with D possibly TRBD2 on 6 matching bases. Trimming removed 0 bases at V and 5 bases at J, with 10 bases between. The CDR3 runs to 14 residues. Germline V lookup: CDR1 SGDLS, CDR2 YYNGEE.

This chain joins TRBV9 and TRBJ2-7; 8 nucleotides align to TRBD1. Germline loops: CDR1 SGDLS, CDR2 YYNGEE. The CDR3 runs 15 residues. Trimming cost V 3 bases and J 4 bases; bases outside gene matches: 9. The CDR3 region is CASSAGQDPGYEQYF. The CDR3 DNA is TGTGCCAGCAGCGCGGGACAGGACCCAGGTTACGAGCAGTACTTC.

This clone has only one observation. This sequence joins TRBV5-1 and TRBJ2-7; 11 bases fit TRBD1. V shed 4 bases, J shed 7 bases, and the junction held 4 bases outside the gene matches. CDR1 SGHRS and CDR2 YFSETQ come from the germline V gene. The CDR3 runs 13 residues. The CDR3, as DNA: TGCGCCAGCAGCGCGGGACAGGGGGGAGAGCAGTACTTC. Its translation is CASSAGQGGEQYF.

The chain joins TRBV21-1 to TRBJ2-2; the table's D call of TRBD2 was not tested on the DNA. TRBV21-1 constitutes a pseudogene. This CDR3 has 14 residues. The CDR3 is CASSGRGGPGELFF. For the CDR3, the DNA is TGTGCCAGCAGCGGGCGGGGGGGGCCCGGGGAGCTGTTTTTT.

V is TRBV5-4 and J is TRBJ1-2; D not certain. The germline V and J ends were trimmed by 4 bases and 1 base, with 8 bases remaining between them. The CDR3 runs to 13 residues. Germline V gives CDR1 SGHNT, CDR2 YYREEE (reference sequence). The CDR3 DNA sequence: TGTGCCAGCAGCCCGGGCCTTAACTATGGCTACACCTTC. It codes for CASSPGLNYGYTF.

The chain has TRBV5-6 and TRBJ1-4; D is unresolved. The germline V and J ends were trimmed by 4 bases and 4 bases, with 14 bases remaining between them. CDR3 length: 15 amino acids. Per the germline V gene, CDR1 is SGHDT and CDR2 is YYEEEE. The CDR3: CASSPGRGYNEKLFF. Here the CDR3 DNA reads TGTGCCAGCAGCCCTGGCCGGGGATATAATGAAAAACTGTTTTTT.

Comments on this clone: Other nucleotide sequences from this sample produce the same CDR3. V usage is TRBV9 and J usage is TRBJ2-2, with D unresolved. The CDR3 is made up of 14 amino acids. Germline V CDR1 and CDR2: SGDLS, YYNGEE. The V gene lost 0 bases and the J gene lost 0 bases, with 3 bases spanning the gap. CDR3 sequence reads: CASSVATNTGELFF. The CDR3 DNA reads TGTGCCAGCAGCGTAGCCACGAACACCGGGGAGCTGTTTTTT.

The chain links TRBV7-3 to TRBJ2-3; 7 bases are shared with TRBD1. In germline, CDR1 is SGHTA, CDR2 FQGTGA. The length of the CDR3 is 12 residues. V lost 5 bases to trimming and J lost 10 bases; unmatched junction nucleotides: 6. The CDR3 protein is CASSLDRAAQYF. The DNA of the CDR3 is TGTGCCAGCAGCCTCGACAGGGCGGCGCAGTATTTT.

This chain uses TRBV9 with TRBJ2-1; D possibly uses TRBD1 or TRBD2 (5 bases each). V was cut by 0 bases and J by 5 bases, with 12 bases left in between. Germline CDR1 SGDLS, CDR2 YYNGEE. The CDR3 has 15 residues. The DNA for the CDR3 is TGTGCCAGCAGCGTAGGGGTCGGGGCGAACAATGAGCAGTTCTTC. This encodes CASSVGVGANNEQFF.

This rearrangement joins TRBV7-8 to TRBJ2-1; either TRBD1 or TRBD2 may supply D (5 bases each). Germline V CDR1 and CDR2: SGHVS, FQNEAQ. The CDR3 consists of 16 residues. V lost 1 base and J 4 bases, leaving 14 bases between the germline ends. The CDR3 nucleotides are TGTGCCAGCAGCTTAGGCCGGGACCGAGGGTACAATGAGCAGTTCTTC. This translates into CASSLGRDRGYNEQFF.

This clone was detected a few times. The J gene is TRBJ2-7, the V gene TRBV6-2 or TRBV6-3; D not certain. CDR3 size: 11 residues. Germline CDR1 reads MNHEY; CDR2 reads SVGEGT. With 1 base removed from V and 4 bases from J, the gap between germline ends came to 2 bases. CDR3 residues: CASSYLYEQYF. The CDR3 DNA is TGTGCCAGCAGTTACTTGTACGAGCAGTACTTC.

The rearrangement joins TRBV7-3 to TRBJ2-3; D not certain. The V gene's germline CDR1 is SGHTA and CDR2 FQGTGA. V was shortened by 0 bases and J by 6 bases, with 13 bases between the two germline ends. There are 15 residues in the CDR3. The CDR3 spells CASSLTGSGGDTQYF. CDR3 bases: TGTGCCAGCAGCTTAACGGGAAGTGGTGGGGATACGCAGTATTTT.

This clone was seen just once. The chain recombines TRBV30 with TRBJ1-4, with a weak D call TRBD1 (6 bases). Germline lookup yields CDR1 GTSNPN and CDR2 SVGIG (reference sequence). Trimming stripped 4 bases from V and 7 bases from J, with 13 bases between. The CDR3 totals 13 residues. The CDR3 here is CAWNFEGVEKLFF. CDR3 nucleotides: TGTGCCTGGAATTTTGAGGGGGTTGAAAAACTGTTTTTT.

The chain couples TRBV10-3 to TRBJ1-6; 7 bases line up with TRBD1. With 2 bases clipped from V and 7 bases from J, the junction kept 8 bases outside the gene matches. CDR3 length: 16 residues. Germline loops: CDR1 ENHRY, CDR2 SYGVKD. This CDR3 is CAISEAGTDSNSPLHF. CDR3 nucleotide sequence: TGTGCCATCAGTGAGGCCGGGACAGACAGCAATTCACCCCTCCACTTT.

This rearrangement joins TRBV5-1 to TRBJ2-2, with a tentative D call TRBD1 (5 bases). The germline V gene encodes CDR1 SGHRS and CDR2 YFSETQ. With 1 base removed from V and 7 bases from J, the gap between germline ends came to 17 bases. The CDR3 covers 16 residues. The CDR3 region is CASSLFGDRVGGELFF. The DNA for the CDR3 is TGCGCCAGCAGCTTGTTTGGAGACAGAGTAGGCGGGGAGCTGTTTTTT.

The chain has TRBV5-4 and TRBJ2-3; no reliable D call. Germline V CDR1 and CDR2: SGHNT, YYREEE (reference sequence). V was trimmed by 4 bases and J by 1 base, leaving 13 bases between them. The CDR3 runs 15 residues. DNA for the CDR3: TGTGCCAGCAGCCGTAGTGGATCGGGCACAGATACGCAGTATTTT. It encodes CASSRSGSGTDTQYF.

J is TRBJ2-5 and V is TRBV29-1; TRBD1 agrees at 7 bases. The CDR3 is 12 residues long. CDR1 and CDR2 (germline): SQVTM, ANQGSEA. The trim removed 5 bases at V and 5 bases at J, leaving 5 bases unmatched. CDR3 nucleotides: TGCAGCGTTCGAAGGGGGCGGGAGACCCAGTACTTC. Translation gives CSVRRGRETQYF. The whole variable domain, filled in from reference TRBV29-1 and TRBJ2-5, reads SAVISQKPSRDICQRGTSLTIQCQVDSQVTMMFWYRQQPGQSLTLIATANQGSEATYESGFVIDKFPISRPNLTFSTLTVSNMSPEDSSIYLCSVRRGRETQYFGPGTRLLVL.

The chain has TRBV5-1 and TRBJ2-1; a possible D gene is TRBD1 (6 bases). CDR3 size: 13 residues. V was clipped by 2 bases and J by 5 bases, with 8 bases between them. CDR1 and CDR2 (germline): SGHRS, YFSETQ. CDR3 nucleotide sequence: TGCGCCAGCAGCTTCACAGGGAACAATGAGCAGTTCTTC. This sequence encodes CASSFTGNNEQFF.